A single sample gave rise to the 4 T cell receptor beta chains below, sequenced in a study of human T cells and chemical hapten exposure. Indicated time point: patch test 1, 2 weeks after DPC sensitization. Treatment indicated: therapeutic diphenylcyclopropenone sensitization with weekly scalp DPC. Each CDR3 protein is one row after TCRdb ran MiXCR on the RACE reads. The table has 150,000 to 200,000 distinct CDR3 sequences, approximately 14% seen once. This sample comprised whole blood, obtained in connection with sensitization to the hapten diphenylcyclopropenone (DPC). Every receptor here comes from a woman in her 30s with alopecia areata. Some clones in this sample may be carry-over from other donors' samples.

This clonotype was found a few times. The rearrangement links TRBV27 to TRBJ1-1; D gene ambiguous. The CDR3 has 13 amino acids. Between the trimmed V and J ends, which lost 8 bases and 0 bases, there was a span of 10 bases. CDR1 and CDR2 (germline): MNHEY, SMNVEV (reference sequence). CDR3 bases: TGTGCCAGCCAAAGGGTGTTGAACACTGAAGCTTTCTTT. This sequence encodes CASQRVLNTEAFF.

CDR3 sequence: CASSLPGQGPGELFF. The CDR3 DNA reads TGTGCCAGCAGCCTCCCGGGACAGGGGCCCGGGGAGCTGTTTTTT. The J gene is TRBJ2-2, the V gene TRBV5-8, with 10 bases matching TRBD1. The germline gives CDR1 SGHTS, CDR2 YDEGEE. Trimming cost V 4 bases and J 6 bases; bases outside gene matches: 6. The CDR3 covers 15 residues.

This clonotype appeared once. CDR3 loop: CASSGGLAGVFGNEQFF. The CDR3 coding sequence is TGCGCCAGCAGCGGCGGGCTAGCGGGAGTGTTCGGGAATGAGCAGTTCTTC. The chain has TRBV5-1 and TRBJ2-1; 10 positions match TRBD2. The V gene's germline CDR1 is SGHRS and CDR2 YFSETQ. J gave up 7 bases and V 4 bases, and 14 bases lay outside the gene matches. This CDR3 contains 17 residues.

The rearrangement uses TRBV28 and TRBJ2-3; D call uncertain. Germline CDR1 MDHEN, CDR2 SYDVKM. CDR3 length: 16 amino acids. V gave up 4 bases and J gave up 0 bases, with 14 bases separating them. The CDR3 reads CASSWEAGSSTDTQYF. The CDR3 nucleotides are TGTGCCAGCAGTTGGGAAGCAGGTTCCAGCACAGATACGCAGTATTTT.